This T cell receptor (beta chain) was sequenced for a study of Graves' ophthalmopathy and Graves' hyperthyroidism. The CDR3 has 16 residues. Trimming left V 0 bases short and J 0 bases short, with 12 bases between. Germline CDR1 is LGHNA and CDR2 is YSLEER. Thyroid ultrasound, orbital computed tomography, TRAb, serum thyroxine and clinical symptoms formed the basis of diagnosis. Beta-chain TCR CDR3 regions were amplified from RNA transcripts. Second-round multiplex PCR came after first-round RT-PCR with HTBI primers. In TCRdb, the multiplex PCR reads were re-called with MiXCR into one record per CDR3 protein. The table includes nearly 400,000 distinct CDR3 sequences, around 20% detected once. This clonotype was counted many times.

This chain uses TRBV4-3 with TRBJ2-7, with D perhaps being TRBD1 or TRBD2 (5 bases each). Sequences were obtained from peripheral blood. The receptor comes from a woman under 30 with Graves' ophthalmopathy. CDR3 nucleotide sequence: TGCGCCAGCAGCCAAGATGCTGGGGGAACCTCCTACGAGCAGTACTTC. Protein sequence: CASSQDAGGTSYEQYF.